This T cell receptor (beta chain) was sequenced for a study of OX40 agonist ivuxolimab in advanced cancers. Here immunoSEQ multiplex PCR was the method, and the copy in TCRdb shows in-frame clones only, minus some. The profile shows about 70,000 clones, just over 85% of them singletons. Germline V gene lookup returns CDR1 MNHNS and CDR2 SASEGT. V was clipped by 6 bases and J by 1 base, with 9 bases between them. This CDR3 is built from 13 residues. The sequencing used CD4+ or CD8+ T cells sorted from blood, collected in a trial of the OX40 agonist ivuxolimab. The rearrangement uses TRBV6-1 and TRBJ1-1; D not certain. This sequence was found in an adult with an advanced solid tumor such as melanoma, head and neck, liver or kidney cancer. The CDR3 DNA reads TGTGCCAGCAGCGAAACAGAGAACACTGAAGCTTTCTTT. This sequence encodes CASSETENTEAFF.